What follows are 20 T cell receptor beta chains derived from one specimen sequenced in a study of T cell responses to AZD1222 COVID-19 vaccine. TCRdb's copy holds only in-frame clones and misses some; the assay was immunoSEQ multiplex PCR. The sample lists about 130,000 clones, 70% to 90% seen once, with 1.5% to 1.8% in the top ten. The sample in question was peripheral blood, obtained on day 0 of AZD1222 vaccination. Receptors originate from an adult in good health.

This clone showed up just once. The chain couples TRBV4-2 to TRBJ2-7; 9 nucleotides align to TRBD2. With V trimmed by 1 base and J by 4 bases, 8 bases remained unmatched. From germline, CDR1 is LGHNA and CDR2 YNFKEQ. There are 16 residues in the CDR3. CDR3 DNA sequence: TGTGCCAGCAGCCAAGTGAGCGGTAGCGGGAGTTACGAGCAGTACTTC. Its translation is CASSQVSGSGSYEQYF.

V usage is TRBV11-1 and J usage is TRBJ2-1, with D perhaps assigned TRBD1 or TRBD2 (7 bases each). The CDR3 runs to 16 residues. Per the germline V gene, CDR1 is SGHAT and CDR2 is FQDESV (reference sequence). The V and J ends lost 5 bases and 0 bases respectively, with 14 bases between them. The CDR3, as DNA: TGTGCCAGCAGCCACAGGGGCGGGAGCTCCTACAATGAGCAGTTCTTC. It encodes CASSHRGGSSYNEQFF. Full variable domain (rest looked up from reference TRBV11-1 and TRBJ2-1): EAEVAQSPRYKITEKSQAVAFWCDPISGHATLYWYRQILGQGPELLVQFQDESVVDDSQLPKDRFSAERLKGVDSTLKIQPAELGDSAMYLCASSHRGGSSYNEQFFGPGTRLTVL.

V gene TRBV19 combines with J gene TRBJ1-6; D is unresolved. The CDR3 has 16 residues. The V gene lost 3 bases and the J gene lost 4 bases, with 13 bases spanning the gap. Germline V gene data show CDR1 as LNHDA and CDR2 as SQIVND (reference sequence). DNA for the CDR3: TGTGCCAGTAGTATTCAGGTTAACCTATATAATTCACCCCTCCACTTT. It encodes CASSIQVNLYNSPLHF.

The J gene is TRBJ2-7, the V gene TRBV2; 7 bases are a match to TRBD1. Germline lookup yields CDR1 SNHLY and CDR2 FYNNEI. With V trimmed by 6 bases and J by 3 bases, 8 bases remained unmatched. This CDR3 comprises 14 residues. CDR3 DNA sequence: TGTGCCAGCAGCCACCGGGACAGTCACTACGAGCAGTACTTC. It yields the protein CASSHRDSHYEQYF.

The genes are TRBV29-1 and TRBJ2-7; 11 nucleotides align to TRBD2. The germline V gene encodes CDR1 SQVTM and CDR2 ANQGSEA. This CDR3 has 15 residues. V lost 6 bases to trimming and J lost 6 bases; unmatched junction nucleotides: 13. CDR3 sequence (DNA): TGCAGCGTGGGGGACTTAGCGGGAGGGACCCCCGAGCAGTACTTC. Protein: CSVGDLAGGTPEQYF.

The CDR3 protein is CASSLEGARRQPQHF. CDR3 DNA sequence: TGTGCCAGCAGTTTAGAGGGGGCGCGGCGTCAGCCCCAGCATTTT. The rearrangement joins TRBV28 to TRBJ1-5; 7 bases are shared with TRBD1. Unmatched junction bases numbered 7, after V lost 2 bases and J lost 6 bases. Germline lookup yields CDR1 MDHEN and CDR2 SYDVKM. This CDR3 has 15 amino acids.

V is TRBV11-3 and J is TRBJ2-7; D unclear. Between the trimmed V and J ends, which lost 1 base and 6 bases, there was a span of 13 bases. In germline, CDR1 is SGHNT, CDR2 YENEEA. CDR3 size: 14 residues. CDR3 sequence: CASSLGSGKGEQYF. DNA for the CDR3: TGTGCCAGCAGCTTAGGGTCTGGCAAGGGCGAGCAGTACTTC.

The chain has TRBV27 and TRBJ2-1, with 9 bases identical to TRBD2. Germline V gene lookup returns CDR1 MNHEY and CDR2 SMNVEV (reference sequence). The CDR3 spans 14 residues. J gave up 3 bases and V 3 bases, and 0 bases lay outside the gene matches. The CDR3 reads CASSFSGSYNEQFF. As DNA, the CDR3 is TGTGCCAGCAGTTTTAGCGGGAGCTACAATGAGCAGTTCTTC.

The chain has TRBV6-5 and TRBJ1-5; TRBD1 is a possible D gene (5 bases). V was trimmed by 7 bases and J by 6 bases, leaving 16 bases between them. CDR3 length: 14 amino acids. Looked up from germline, CDR1 is MNHEY and CDR2 is SVGAGI. The CDR3: CASTSGQGRQPQHF. The CDR3 coding sequence is TGTGCCAGCACGTCGGGGCAGGGTCGTCAGCCCCAGCATTTT.

The chain recombines TRBV4-1 with TRBJ1-1; no clear D gene. Germline lookup yields CDR1 MGHRA and CDR2 YSYEKL. The CDR3 has 14 residues. The V end was cut by 4 bases, the J end by 0 bases, with 9 bases between. CDR3 bases: TGCGCCAGCAGCCGTGGCTTCATGAACACTGAAGCTTTCTTT. Its translation is CASSRGFMNTEAFF.

This sequence joins TRBV6-5 and TRBJ2-7, with D unclear. The ends were cut back, 5 bases at V and 3 bases at J, with 8 bases in the middle. The germline CDR1 and CDR2 sequences are MNHEY and SVGAGI. CDR3 length: 12 residues. The CDR3 DNA follows: TGTGCCAGCAGTCGAAGTCGCTACGAGCAGTACTTC. It is translated as CASSRSRYEQYF.

In this sample, this clone turned up once. This sequence joins TRBV18 and TRBJ2-7, with D possibly being TRBD2 (7 bases). This CDR3 region has 14 residues. The V gene lost 4 bases and the J gene lost 0 bases, with 10 bases spanning the gap. Germline V gene data show CDR1 as KGHSH and CDR2 as LQKENI. This chain's CDR3 is CASSLGGDSYEQYF. For the CDR3, the DNA is TGTGCCAGCTCACTAGGGGGGGACTCCTACGAGCAGTACTTC.

This clone was detected only a few times. The CDR3 DNA sequence: TGTGCCAGCAGTCCACAGGGGGCTCTATATCAGCCCCAGCATTTT. Protein: CASSPQGALYQPQHF. This chain joins TRBV6-5 and TRBJ1-5; 9 bases are a match to TRBD1. Germline trimming cut 5 bases from V and 5 bases from J; bases unmatched to any gene: 7. The CDR3 has 15 amino acids. Germline values: CDR1 MNHEY, CDR2 SVGAGI.

The chain is built from TRBV3-1 (or the pseudogene TRBV3-2) and TRBJ1-1; tentatively, D is TRBD1 (6 bases). The CDR3 totals 16 residues. The ends were cut back, 4 bases at V and 5 bases at J, with 20 bases in the middle. Germline V gene lookup returns CDR1 LGHDT and CDR2 YNNKEL (reference sequence). DNA for the CDR3: TGTGCCAGCAGCCCAGGGGTGGGAGGTGGCCGAACTGAAGCTTTCTTT. It specifies CASSPGVGGGRTEAFF.

This chain joins TRBV4-1 and TRBJ2-7; possibly TRBD1 or TRBD2 for D (5 bases each). CDR1 MGHRA and CDR2 YSYEKL come from the germline V gene. Trimming shortened V by 1 base and J by 5 bases, and 21 bases separated the two germline ends. The CDR3 length is 17 residues. The CDR3 region has the DNA TGCGCCAGCAGCCAAGGGGTTAGCAAGTTGGGGGTTAACGAGCAGTACTTC. It translates to CASSQGVSKLGVNEQYF.

This chain connects TRBV19 to TRBJ1-1; D possibly corresponds to TRBD1 (5 bases). This CDR3 comprises 16 residues. Germline V CDR1 and CDR2: LNHDA, SQIVND (reference sequence). The V end was cut by 1 base, the J end by 0 bases, with 12 bases between. CDR3 sequence: CASSIVSGTLNTEAFF. The CDR3 region has the DNA TGTGCCAGTAGTATAGTATCGGGGACCCTGAACACTGAAGCTTTCTTT.

V usage is TRBV27 and J usage is TRBJ1-2, with D uncertain. CDR1 and CDR2 (germline): MNHEY, SMNVEV (reference sequence). The V end lost 0 bases, the J end lost 1 base, and 9 bases lay between the germline ends. The CDR3 is 15 amino acids. The CDR3 region is CASSLSGNLNYGYTF. The DNA for the CDR3 is TGTGCCAGCAGTTTATCAGGGAATCTTAACTATGGCTACACCTTC.

This chain uses TRBV12-3 or TRBV12-4 with TRBJ1-5; the D gene is possibly TRBD1 (5 bases). This CDR3 region has 13 residues. Trimming stripped 7 bases from V and 9 bases from J, with 16 bases between. CDR3: CASTSGTRGPQHF. In DNA, the CDR3 is TGTGCCAGCACTTCCGGGACCAGAGGGCCCCAGCATTTT.

The J gene is TRBJ2-7, the V gene TRBV28; D may be TRBD1 (6 bases). The germline V gene encodes CDR1 MDHEN and CDR2 SYDVKM. This CDR3 spans 16 amino acids. Trimming took 3 bases from V and 2 from J, leaving 17 bases between them. CDR3 protein: CASSFPQARGAYEQYF. DNA for the CDR3: TGTGCCAGCAGTTTTCCACAGGCCAGGGGCGCCTACGAGCAGTACTTC.

This chain connects TRBV30 to TRBJ2-6; the D is unclear. This CDR3 contains 15 residues. V lost 3 bases to trimming and J lost 0 bases, with 9 bases between them. Germline CDR1 GTSNPN, CDR2 SVGIG (reference sequence). CDR3 sequence (DNA): TGTGCCTGGAGCCCAGGAATCTCTGGGGCCAACGTCCTGACTTTC. This codes for CAWSPGISGANVLTF.